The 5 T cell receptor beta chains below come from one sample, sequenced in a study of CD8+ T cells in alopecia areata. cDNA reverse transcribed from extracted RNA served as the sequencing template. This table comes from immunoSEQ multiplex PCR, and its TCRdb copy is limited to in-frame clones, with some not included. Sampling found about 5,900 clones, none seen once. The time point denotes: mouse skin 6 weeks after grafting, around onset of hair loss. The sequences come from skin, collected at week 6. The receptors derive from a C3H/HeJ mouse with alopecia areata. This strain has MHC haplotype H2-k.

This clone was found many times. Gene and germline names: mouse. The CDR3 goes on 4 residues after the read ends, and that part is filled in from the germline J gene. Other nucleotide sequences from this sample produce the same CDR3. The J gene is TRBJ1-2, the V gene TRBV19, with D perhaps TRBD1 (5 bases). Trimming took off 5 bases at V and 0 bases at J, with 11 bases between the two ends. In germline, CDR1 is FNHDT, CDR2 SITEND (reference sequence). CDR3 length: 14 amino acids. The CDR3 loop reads CASSRDSTNSDYTF. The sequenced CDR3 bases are TGTGCCAGCAGCAGGGACTCCACAAACTCC.

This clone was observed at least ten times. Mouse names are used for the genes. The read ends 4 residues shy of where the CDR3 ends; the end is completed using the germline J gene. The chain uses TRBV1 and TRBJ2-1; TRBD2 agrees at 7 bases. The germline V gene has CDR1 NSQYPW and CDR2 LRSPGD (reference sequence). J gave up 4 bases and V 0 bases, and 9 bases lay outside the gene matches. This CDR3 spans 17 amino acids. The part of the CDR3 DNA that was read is TGCACCTGCAGTGCAGATATCGTCCGGGGGGGGTATGCT. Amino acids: CTCSADIVRGGYA. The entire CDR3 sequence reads CTCSADIVRGGYAEQFF.

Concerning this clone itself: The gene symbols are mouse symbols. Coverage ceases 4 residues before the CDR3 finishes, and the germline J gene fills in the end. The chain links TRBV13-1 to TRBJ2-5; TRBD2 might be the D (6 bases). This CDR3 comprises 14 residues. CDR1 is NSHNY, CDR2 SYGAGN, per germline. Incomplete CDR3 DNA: TGTGCCAGCAGTGAATGGGGGAGGGAAGAC. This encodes CASSEWGRED. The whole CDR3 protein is CASSEWGREDTQYF.

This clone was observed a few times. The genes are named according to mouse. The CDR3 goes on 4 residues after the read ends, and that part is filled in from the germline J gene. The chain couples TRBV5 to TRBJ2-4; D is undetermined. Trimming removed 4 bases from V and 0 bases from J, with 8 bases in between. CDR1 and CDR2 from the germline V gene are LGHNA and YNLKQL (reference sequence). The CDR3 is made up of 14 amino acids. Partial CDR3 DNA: TGTGCCAGCAGCCCACACAAGAGTCAAAAC. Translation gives CASSPHKSQN. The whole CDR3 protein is CASSPHKSQNTLYF.

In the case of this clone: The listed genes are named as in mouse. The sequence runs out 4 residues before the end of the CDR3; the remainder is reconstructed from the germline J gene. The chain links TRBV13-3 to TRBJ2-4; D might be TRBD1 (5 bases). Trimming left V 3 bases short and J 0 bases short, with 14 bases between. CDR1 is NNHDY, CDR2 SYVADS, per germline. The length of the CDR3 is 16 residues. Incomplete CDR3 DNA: TGTGCCAGCAGTGTCCGGACAAAGAATAGTCAAAAC. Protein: CASSVRTKNSQN. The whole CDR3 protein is CASSVRTKNSQNTLYF.